The clone carrying this T cell receptor (beta chain) has just a few counts. The source of the sample is a study of T cells in Graves' hyperthyroidism and ophthalmopathy. TCR beta CDR3 regions were amplified from RNA. First-round RT-PCR with HTBI primers amplified the TCR CDR3 region. TCRdb fed the multiplex PCR reads into MiXCR, producing one record per CDR3 protein. Among about 520,000 distinct CDR3 sequences, around a quarter were seen once, and the ten largest hold about 10%. V gave up 7 bases and J gave up 1 base, with 11 bases separating them. CDR1 MNHNS and CDR2 SASEGT come from the germline V gene. This CDR3 has 13 residues.

Sequenced material: blood. The source is a woman in her twenties or thirties with Graves' ophthalmopathy. The chain recombines TRBV6-1 with TRBJ2-7; D not resolved. CDR3 sequence reads: CASIVGPSYEQYF. CDR3 DNA: TGTGCCAGCATAGTAGGGCCTTCCTACGAGCAGTACTTC.